This T cell receptor beta chain was observed in a study of OX40 agonist ivuxolimab in advanced cancers. Study overall: Partial responses were achieved by three patients, of whom one had hepatocellular carcinoma and two had cutaneous melanoma. General study findings and limits: Expanded peripheral T cells had an undetermined antigen specificity. Nonresponders included some who also had low normalized T-cell clonal expansion.

As concerns this clone: What it recognizes is unknown.

Prior autoimmune disease or systemic immunosuppression barred patients. The assay was immunoSEQ multiplex PCR, and TCRdb's table has in-frame clones only and misses some. The sample consists of over 90,000 clones, approximately 87% of them appearing once. Losses at the gene ends were 6 bases for V and 5 bases for J; bases not matched to a gene: 5. The CDR3 has 15 amino acids. Germline lookup yields CDR1 MNHEY and CDR2 SMNVEV (reference sequence). This TCR was sampled from an adult with an advanced solid tumor such as melanoma, head and neck, liver or kidney cancer. V and J are TRBV27 and TRBJ1-6, with 9 bases aligning to TRBD1. The sequencing here drew on CD4+ or CD8+ T cells sorted from blood, taken in a trial of the OX40 agonist ivuxolimab. CDR3 coding DNA: TGTGCCAGCAGGCGGGGGACAGGGCATAATTCACCCCTCCACTTT. It translates to CASRRGTGHNSPLHF.